The 32 T cell receptor beta chains below were found in one sample sequenced in a study of T cell repertoires in cytomegalovirus infection. MiXCR, run by TCRdb on the reads, gives a single entry per CDR3 protein. The profile shows hundreds of thousands of distinct CDR3 sequences, 35% of them singletons. The sample taken for sequencing was PBMCs. The receptors here all came from a human donor in good health (CMV status not recorded). Some clones in this sample may be carry-over from other donors' samples.

The rearrangement links TRBV20-1 to TRBJ2-7; D ambiguous. The CDR3 consists of 14 residues. Germline values: CDR1 DFQATT, CDR2 SNEGSKA (reference sequence). Trimming shortened V by 2 bases and J by 3 bases, and 14 bases separated the two germline ends. CDR3 residues: CSARWPPAVYEQYF. In nucleotides, the CDR3 is TGCAGTGCTAGATGGCCTCCGGCGGTCTACGAGCAGTACTTC.

The chain joins TRBV2 to TRBJ2-1, with unresolved D. Germline V gives CDR1 SNHLY, CDR2 FYNNEI. V shed 8 bases and J shed 3 bases, with 11 bases lying between them. The CDR3 loop spans 13 amino acids. The CDR3 DNA sequence: TGTGCCAGCTTAGCCTACCGCTACAATGAGCAGTTCTTC. Translated: CASLAYRYNEQFF.

V usage is TRBV4-1 and J usage is TRBJ1-5; a possible D gene is TRBD1 (6 bases). Germline V gene sequence: CDR1 MGHRA, CDR2 YSYEKL. V was pared by 5 bases and J by 0 bases, with 11 bases between. This CDR3 spans 15 amino acids. CDR3 sequence reads: CASSAGQYSNQPQHF. The DNA of the CDR3 is TGCGCCAGCAGCGCAGGACAGTATAGCAATCAGCCCCAGCATTTT.

This clonotype was seen more than once but under ten times. The chain recombines TRBV20-1 with TRBJ2-7, with 13 bases aligning to TRBD2. The CDR3 runs to 14 residues. CDR1 and CDR2 (germline): DFQATT, SNEGSKA (reference sequence). V trimming: 7 bases; J trimming: 5 bases; junction bases outside the gene matches: 8. This CDR3 reads CSGGLAGLGHEQYF. CDR3 DNA sequence: TGCAGTGGGGGACTAGCGGGGTTGGGCCACGAGCAGTACTTC.

This clonotype was counted between two and nine times. V gene TRBV27 combines with J gene TRBJ1-2; no firm D call. Trimming took off 5 bases at V and 5 bases at J, with 12 bases between the two ends. Germline CDR1 reads MNHEY; CDR2 reads SMNVEV (reference sequence). The CDR3 spans 13 residues. This CDR3 is CASSPQTWYGYTF. The CDR3 DNA follows: TGTGCCAGCAGTCCCCAAACGTGGTATGGCTACACCTTC.

A remark on this clonotype: Possible read error: a much larger clone is one base away. V usage is TRBV7-2 and J usage is TRBJ1-1; D possibly corresponds to TRBD1 (5 bases). Trimming cost V 0 bases and J 0 bases, with 8 bases left between them. CDR3 length: 15 amino acids. Germline assignment: CDR1 SGHTA and CDR2 FQGNSA. This CDR3 reads CASSLALTVNTEAFF. The CDR3 DNA reads TGTGCCAGCAGCTTAGCATTGACAGTGAACACTGAAGCTTTCTTT.

Comments on this clonotype: A clone one base away is much larger, so this may be a read error. It is likely a read error, because the conserved phenylalanine at the end of the CDR3 is missing. The V gene is TRBV7-2, the J gene TRBJ1-1, with unresolved D. Trimming cost V 8 bases and J 0 bases, with 19 bases left between them. Germline V gives CDR1 SGHTA, CDR2 FQGNSA. The CDR3 sequence is 16 residues long. As DNA, the CDR3 is TGTGCCAGCCTACAGAGGGATGGGGTCATGAACACTGAAGCTTTCTGT. Translated, it gives CASLQRDGVMNTEAFC.

Remarks on this clonotype: The germline gene is not matched at one end of the junction; a read error may be the cause. J is TRBJ2-6 and V is TRBV7-9, with 10 positions matching TRBD2. Germline V gene lookup returns CDR1 SEHNR and CDR2 FQNEAQ (reference sequence). The CDR3 runs to 19 residues. The CDR3 DNA sequence: TGTGCCAGCAGCTCGCGACGGACTAGCGGTTCCTCTGGGGCCAACGTCGTGACTTTC. It encodes CASSSRRTSGSSGANVVTF.

This clonotype was detected only a few times. The rearrangement links TRBV28 to TRBJ1-2; no clear D gene. Germline CDR1 is MDHEN and CDR2 is SYDVKM. The CDR3 is 20 residues long. V lost 3 bases and J 1 base, leaving 27 bases between the germline ends. As DNA, the CDR3 is TGTGCCAGCAGTTTTTTTATATCCGGGCAGAAGTTTCCGATTAACTATGGCTACACCTTC. Its protein product is CASSFFISGQKFPINYGYTF.

The rearrangement uses TRBV11-2 and TRBJ2-1; unclear D gene. V lost 7 bases and J lost 4, with 5 bases in between. Germline values: CDR1 SGHAT, CDR2 FQNNGV. The CDR3 is 11 amino acids. The CDR3 DNA reads as TGTGCCAGCAACCTGTACAATGAGCAGTTCTTC. Translating it yields CASNLYNEQFF.

The rearrangement uses TRBV12-3 or TRBV12-4 and TRBJ2-7, with TRBD1 matching 9 bases. V shed 8 bases and J 4 bases; nucleotides not matched to a gene: 9. The CDR3 covers 14 residues. The DNA of the CDR3 is TGTGCCAGCCAACTCCGGGACAGGGAATACGAGCAGTACTTC. This gives the protein CASQLRDREYEQYF.

The V call is TRBV12-3 or TRBV12-4, the J call TRBJ2-7, with D possibly being TRBD1 (5 bases). V lost 3 bases, J lost 3 bases, and 12 bases lay in between. The length of the CDR3 is 14 residues. CDR3 loop: CASSLVSGLYEQYF. The CDR3 nucleotides are TGTGCCAGCAGTTTGGTATCAGGGCTCTACGAGCAGTACTTC.

The chain recombines TRBV7-6 with TRBJ2-2, with TRBD1 matching over 7 bases. The germline CDR1 and CDR2 sequences are SGHVS and FNYEAQ. V was pared by 1 base and J by 0 bases, with 8 bases of the junction left unmatched. The CDR3 is made up of 18 amino acids. The CDR3 DNA sequence: TGTGCCAGCAGCTTAGGGTTAGGGGGCGCCGCGAACACCGGGGAGCTGTTTTTT. As protein: CASSLGLGGAANTGELFF. Based on the CDR3 plus reference TRBV7-6 and TRBJ2-2, the full variable domain is GAGVSQSPRYKVTKRGQDVALRCDPISGHVSLYWYRQALGQGPEFLTYFNYEAQQDKSGLPNDRFSAERPEGSISTLTIQRTEQRDSAMYRCASSLGLGGAANTGELFFGEGSRLTVL.

V is TRBV6-1 and J is TRBJ1-6; 8 bases line up with TRBD1. Germline V gene lookup returns CDR1 MNHNS and CDR2 SASEGT. The V and J ends lost 4 bases and 9 bases, in that order; junction bases with no gene match: 5. CDR3 size: 14 residues. The CDR3: CASSGRQGISPLHF. The CDR3 DNA reads TGTGCCAGCAGTGGGCGACAGGGGATTTCACCCCTCCACTTT.

This rearrangement joins TRBV7-9 to TRBJ2-3, with a tentative D call TRBD1 (6 bases). Germline CDR1 is SEHNR and CDR2 is FQNEAQ (reference sequence). There are 14 residues in the CDR3. V was pared by 4 bases and J by 6 bases, with 14 bases between. This CDR3 reads CASSSPGHLDTQYF. As DNA, the CDR3 is TGTGCCAGCAGCTCTCCGGGACACTTGGATACGCAGTATTTT.

Worth noting for this clonotype: This may stem from a read error, because a much larger clone lies one nucleotide away. The V gene is TRBV7-2, the J gene TRBJ1-1, with TRBD1 identical over 12 bases. The CDR3 sequence is 18 residues long. The trim removed 5 bases at V and 0 bases at J, leaving 10 bases unmatched. Germline V CDR1 and CDR2: SGHTA, FQGNSA. As DNA, the CDR3 is TGTGCCAGCAGCGTAGAGGTCGGGACAGGGGGCATGAACACTGAAGCTTTCTTT. This codes for CASSVEVGTGGMNTEAFF.

There are a few counts of this clonotype. The chain joins TRBV19 to TRBJ2-5, with D uncertain. V lost 3 bases to trimming and J lost 3 bases, with 14 bases between them. CDR3 length: 15 residues. The V gene's germline CDR1 is LNHDA and CDR2 SQIVND (reference sequence). CDR3 protein: CASSIAGVRKETQYF. In DNA, the CDR3 is TGTGCCAGTAGTATTGCCGGTGTGAGGAAAGAGACCCAGTACTTC.

This sequence joins TRBV29-1 and TRBJ2-1; 7 bases match TRBD2. Per the germline V gene, CDR1 is SQVTM and CDR2 is ANQGSEA. Unmatched junction bases numbered 11, after V lost 6 bases and J lost 6 bases. This CDR3 spans 14 amino acids. The CDR3 DNA reads TGCAGCGTCCCTAGCGGTAGCATGGGCAATGAGCAGTTCTTC. It yields the protein CSVPSGSMGNEQFF.

In this sample, this clonotype turned up a few times. The chain recombines TRBV12-3 or TRBV12-4 with TRBJ2-3, with 9 nucleotides matching TRBD1. The CDR3 length is 16 residues. Germline trimming cut 5 bases from V and 1 base from J; bases unmatched to any gene: 7. The CDR3 nucleotides are TGTGCCAGCAGTCCGGGGACAGGGATGGGCACAGATACGCAGTATTTT. It specifies CASSPGTGMGTDTQYF.

This chain links TRBV6-5 with TRBJ2-7, with 7 bases that match TRBD1. Germline assignment: CDR1 MNHEY and CDR2 SVGAGI. The CDR3 is 15 residues long. V lost 2 bases, J lost 3 bases, and 7 bases stayed unmatched. The CDR3 region has the DNA TGTGCCAGCAGTTACACAAGGGACAGAGGCTACGAGCAGTACTTC. Translating it yields CASSYTRDRGYEQYF.

A word on this clonotype: With a much larger clone just one base away, this may be a read error. The chain recombines TRBV7-6 with TRBJ2-5; D is uncertain. The CDR3 sequence is 14 residues long. The germline gives CDR1 SGHVS, CDR2 FNYEAQ. The V gene lost 5 bases and the J gene lost 4 bases, with 14 bases spanning the gap. CDR3 in DNA: TGTGCCAGCAGCCTCCCAGTGATCAGAGAGACCCAGTACTTC. This encodes CASSLPVIRETQYF.

This clonotype was observed a single time. V gene TRBV12-3 or TRBV12-4 combines with J gene TRBJ2-7; D unclear. The CDR3 is made up of 17 amino acids. V was pared by 5 bases and J by 5 bases, with 25 bases between. CDR3 in DNA: TGTGCCAGCAGTCCCTATCCCGGCGTTCCCCGGCCGGACGAGCAGTACTTC. Translation: CASSPYPGVPRPDEQYF.

This clonotype was picked up a small number of times. The chain couples TRBV28 to TRBJ2-5; either TRBD1 or TRBD2 may supply D (5 bases each). CDR1 and CDR2 (germline): MDHEN, SYDVKM. V lost 6 bases, J lost 3 bases, and 11 bases lay in between. This CDR3 spans 13 amino acids. CDR3 in DNA: TGTGCCAGCAGGAGGGACGGGGAAGAGACCCAGTACTTC. Amino acid sequence: CASRRDGEETQYF.

The table lists this clonotype with a few counts. The chain employs TRBV6-8 and TRBJ2-7; 8 nucleotides agree with TRBD1. This CDR3 has 14 amino acids. CDR1 and CDR2 from the germline V gene are MNHGY and SAAAGT. V lost 7 bases, J lost 4 bases, and 9 bases stayed unmatched. The CDR3 coding sequence is TGTGCCAGCACAATGGACAGGGTGGTATACGAGCAGTACTTC. Translated, it gives CASTMDRVVYEQYF.

A note on this clonotype: At one of its ends the junction is not consistent with the germline gene, which may arise from a read error. This chain joins TRBV7-4 and TRBJ2-7; D possibly matches TRBD1 or TRBD2 (5 bases each). The CDR3 loop spans 13 amino acids. Germline values: CDR1 SGHVT, CDR2 SQSDAQ. CDR3 sequence: CASSLGMGDEQSF. DNA for the CDR3: TGTGCCAGCAGCTTAGGAATGGGGGACGAGCAGTCCTTC.

This chain uses TRBV19 with TRBJ2-3; TRBD2 agrees at 9 bases. CDR3 size: 15 residues. CDR1 and CDR2 (germline): LNHDA, SQIVND (reference sequence). The V gene end was trimmed by 6 bases and the J gene end by 3 bases; junction bases not matched to a gene: 7. As DNA, the CDR3 is TGTGCCAGTAGGCTGGGACTAGCCGAGACAGATACGCAGTATTTT. Translated: CASRLGLAETDTQYF.

V usage is TRBV20-1 and J usage is TRBJ2-7; no clear D gene. Trimming removed 0 bases at V and 2 bases at J, with 8 bases between. CDR3 length equals 13 residues. Germline V lookup: CDR1 DFQATT, CDR2 SNEGSKA (reference sequence). The CDR3 sequence is CSARDLNPYEQYF. CDR3 sequence (DNA): TGCAGTGCTAGAGATCTTAATCCCTACGAGCAGTACTTC.

The rearrangement joins TRBV28 to TRBJ2-1, with D perhaps matching TRBD2 (5 bases). V lost 3 bases to trimming and J lost 2 bases, with 11 bases between them. The CDR3 extends over 15 amino acids. In germline, CDR1 is MDHEN, CDR2 SYDVKM. CDR3 loop: CASSLRETAYNEQFF. The CDR3, as DNA: TGTGCCAGCAGTTTGAGGGAGACCGCCTACAATGAGCAGTTCTTC.

The rearrangement joins TRBV4-1 to TRBJ1-1, with D perhaps TRBD1 (5 bases). Trimming left V 4 bases short and J 1 base short, with 13 bases between. The CDR3 contains 15 residues. CDR1 MGHRA and CDR2 YSYEKL come from the germline V gene. In DNA, the CDR3 is TGCGCCAGCAGCCGCAGCGGAACAGGGAACACTGAAGCTTTCTTT. This gives the protein CASSRSGTGNTEAFF.

This clonotype was observed a few times. The chain employs TRBV20-1 and TRBJ1-1, with 8 bases that match TRBD1. CDR3 size: 12 residues. CDR1 is DFQATT and CDR2 is SNEGSKA in the germline V gene (reference sequence). Here the CDR3 reads CRAGTGNTEAFF. For the CDR3, the DNA is TGCAGGGCCGGGACAGGGAACACTGAAGCTTTCTTT.

CDR3 DNA: TGTGCCAGCAGCCAAAGGGGAGGGACAGGGAATTCACCCCTCCACTTT. Encoded protein: CASSQRGGTGNSPLHF. The rearrangement links TRBV7-8 to TRBJ1-6; 9 nucleotides line up with TRBD1. Germline assignment: CDR1 SGHVS and CDR2 FQNEAQ. The V and J ends lost 5 bases and 7 bases, in that order; junction bases with no gene match: 9. The length of the CDR3 is 16 residues.

This rearrangement joins TRBV5-1 to TRBJ2-1, with 13 bases lining up with TRBD2. CDR3 length: 16 residues. V shed 2 bases, J shed 9 bases, and the junction held 8 bases outside the gene matches. From germline, CDR1 is SGHRS and CDR2 YFSETQ. CDR3 sequence reads: CASSLHGTSGIGEQFF. The CDR3 DNA reads TGCGCCAGCAGCTTACACGGGACTAGCGGGATCGGTGAGCAGTTCTTC.